These 30 T cell receptor beta chains were all obtained from the same sample, sequenced in a study of blood T cell repertoires in COVID-19. The protocol was immunoSEQ multiplex PCR, while the TCRdb copy is restricted to in-frame clones and leaves out a portion. Here the sample spans some 170,000 clones, more than 75% being singletons. Source material: peripheral blood. The source is a woman between 70 and 85 years old with acute or convalescent COVID-19.

This clone has a single count. This chain connects TRBV30 to TRBJ1-6; unclear D gene. Looked up from germline, CDR1 is GTSNPN and CDR2 is SVGIG (reference sequence). Deletions cut 2 bases from V and 2 bases from J, with 4 bases between. The CDR3 runs to 13 residues. This chain's CDR3 is CAWSSAYNSPLHF. CDR3 sequence (DNA): TGTGCCTGGAGTTCAGCCTATAATTCACCCCTCCACTTT. Combining the CDR3 with reference TRBV30 and TRBJ1-6 gives the whole variable domain SQTIHQWPATLVQPVGSPLSLECTVEGTSNPNLYWYRQAAGRGLQLLFYSVGIGQISSEVPQNLSASRPQDRQFILSSKKLLLSDSGFYLCAWSSAYNSPLHFGNGTRLTVT.

The chain combines TRBV6-2 or TRBV6-3 with TRBJ1-1, with 9 bases identical to TRBD1. The V gene's germline CDR1 is MNHEY and CDR2 SVGEGT. The CDR3 extends over 14 amino acids. J lost 4 bases, V lost 6 bases, and 6 bases had no gene match. CDR3 in amino acids: CASSQQGALTEAFF. The CDR3 DNA sequence: TGTGCCAGCAGCCAACAGGGGGCCCTCACTGAAGCTTTCTTT.

The sample holds a few counts of this clone. The J gene is TRBJ1-2, the V gene TRBV4-1; D might be TRBD1 (6 bases). The CDR3 sequence is 16 residues long. Germline assignment: CDR1 MGHRA and CDR2 YSYEKL. The ends were cut back, 3 bases at V and 4 bases at J, with 18 bases in the middle. CDR3 in DNA: TGCGCCAGCAGCCAGGCCCAAGGGACACGGGCCTATGGCTACACCTTC. This sequence encodes CASSQAQGTRAYGYTF.

The chain has TRBV7-2 and TRBJ2-5, with 8 bases identical to TRBD2. The germline gives CDR1 SGHTA, CDR2 FQGNSA. The trim removed 1 base at V and 1 base at J, leaving 14 bases unmatched. This CDR3 region has 19 residues. The CDR3 here is CASSLGRGGRYLSQETQYF. For the CDR3, the DNA is TGTGCCAGCAGCTTAGGACGGGGGGGCCGTTATCTTAGCCAAGAGACCCAGTACTTC.

The chain joins TRBV25-1 to TRBJ2-2, with D unclear. Germline lookup yields CDR1 MGHDK and CDR2 SYGVNS. The V end was cut by 6 bases, the J end by 4 bases, with 6 bases between. This CDR3 is built from 12 residues. The CDR3 DNA sequence: TGTGCCAGCAGCCGAGGCACCGGGGAGCTGTTTTTT. This sequence encodes CASSRGTGELFF. The complete variable domain, with remaining parts taken from reference TRBV25-1 and TRBJ2-2, reads EADIYQTPRYLVIGTGKKITLECSQTMGHDKMYWYQQDPGMELHLIHYSYGVNSTEKGDLSSESTVSRIRTEHFPLTLESARPSHTSQYLCASSRGTGELFFGEGSRLTVL.

The chain joins TRBV19 to TRBJ1-6, with D perhaps matching TRBD1 (5 bases). The germline V and J ends were trimmed by 2 bases and 7 bases, with 6 bases remaining between them. Germline values: CDR1 LNHDA, CDR2 SQIVND (reference sequence). The CDR3 contains 13 residues. The CDR3 sequence: CASSIRQNSPLHF. CDR3 nucleotides: TGTGCCAGTAGTATACGACAGAATTCACCCCTCCACTTT.

J is TRBJ1-3 and V is TRBV25-1; D uncertain. Trimming pared 7 bases from V and 8 bases from J, leaving 21 bases between. The CDR3 consists of 15 residues. From germline, CDR1 is MGHDK and CDR2 SYGVNS. The CDR3 DNA follows: TGTGCCAGCACAAGAAACAAGGAGGACGGGGACACCATATATTTT. This encodes CASTRNKEDGDTIYF.

In its sample, this clone was seen once. The chain combines TRBV18 with TRBJ2-2, with 9 bases lining up with TRBD1. The germline V gene encodes CDR1 KGHSH and CDR2 LQKENI. This CDR3 has 15 amino acids. The V gene end was trimmed by 4 bases and the J gene end by 1 base; junction bases not matched to a gene: 1. The CDR3 here is CASSLGQGNTGELFF. The CDR3 bases are TGTGCCAGCTCACTGGGACAGGGGAACACCGGGGAGCTGTTTTTT.

The V and J genes are TRBV29-1 and TRBJ2-5; TRBD2 matches 8 bases. The length of the CDR3 is 13 residues. V shed 2 bases, J shed 6 bases, and the junction held 5 bases outside the gene matches. Per the germline V gene, CDR1 is SQVTM and CDR2 is ANQGSEA. This CDR3 reads CSVEPSGSKTQYF. CDR3 DNA: TGCAGCGTTGAACCCAGCGGGAGCAAGACCCAGTACTTC. Full variable domain (outside the CDR3, taken from reference TRBV29-1 and TRBJ2-5): SAVISQKPSRDICQRGTSLTIQCQVDSQVTMMFWYRQQPGQSLTLIATANQGSEATYESGFVIDKFPISRPNLTFSTLTVSNMSPEDSSIYLCSVEPSGSKTQYFGPGTRLLVL.

V gene TRBV11-3 combines with J gene TRBJ2-5, with D uncertain. The CDR3 spans 14 residues. Deletions cut 0 bases from V and 7 bases from J, with 12 bases between. CDR1 is SGHNT and CDR2 is YENEEA in the germline V gene. CDR3 DNA: TGTGCCAGCAGCTTAGATGGCGGAATTGGGACCCAGTACTTC. It specifies CASSLDGGIGTQYF.

The V and J genes are TRBV4-3 and TRBJ1-2; D not certain. Trimming pared 1 base from V and 2 bases from J, leaving 11 bases between. CDR1 LGHNA and CDR2 YSLEER come from the germline V gene. The CDR3 is 15 residues long. CDR3 sequence reads: CASSQVHSNNYGYTF. The DNA for the CDR3 is TGCGCCAGCAGCCAAGTGCACAGCAACAACTATGGCTACACCTTC.

The chain couples TRBV9 to TRBJ2-1, with D perhaps TRBD1 (5 bases). CDR3 length: 16 amino acids. The V end was cut by 3 bases, the J end by 0 bases, with 13 bases between. The germline V gene has CDR1 SGDLS and CDR2 YYNGEE. This chain's CDR3 is CASSAQGATSYNEQFF. The CDR3 bases are TGTGCCAGCAGCGCCCAAGGGGCGACCTCCTACAATGAGCAGTTCTTC.

The chain is built from TRBV15 and TRBJ2-1, with 9 bases that match TRBD2. The V and J ends lost 0 bases and 9 bases, in that order; junction bases with no gene match: 9. Germline V gene lookup returns CDR1 LNHNV and CDR2 YYDKDF (reference sequence). The CDR3 runs to 16 residues. The CDR3 bases are TGTGCCACCAGCAGAGAATCGGGCGGGAGGGCCCCTGAGCAGTTCTTC. Its translation is CATSRESGGRAPEQFF.

The chain couples TRBV27 to TRBJ1-4, with D possibly matching TRBD1 (5 bases). In germline, CDR1 is MNHEY, CDR2 SMNVEV (reference sequence). V gave up 5 bases and J gave up 0 bases, with 10 bases separating them. CDR3 size: 15 residues. The CDR3 nucleotides read TGTGCCAGCAGTGGCAGGGTAACAACTAATGAAAAACTGTTTTTT. This gives the protein CASSGRVTTNEKLFF.

There are a few counts of this clone. The chain has TRBV10-2 and TRBJ1-1, with D tentatively TRBD1 (6 bases). V gave up 6 bases and J gave up 8 bases, with 16 bases separating them. This CDR3 has 13 amino acids. Germline-derived CDR1 and CDR2 are WSHSY and SAAADI. The CDR3, as DNA: TGCGCCAGCAGAACAGGGCGGAGAGCGGAAGCTTTCTTT. Protein: CASRTGRRAEAFF.

The rearrangement uses TRBV2 and TRBJ2-1; a weak D match, TRBD2 (6 bases). Trimming stripped 8 bases from V and 2 bases from J, with 13 bases between. CDR3 length: 14 residues. The V gene's germline CDR1 is SNHLY and CDR2 FYNNEI. Written as DNA, the CDR3 is TGTGCCAGCGCTGCGGAGGGTACCTACAATGAGCAGTTCTTC. Its protein product is CASAAEGTYNEQFF.

Turning to this clone: A read error may produce the germline difference seen at one junction end. The chain links TRBV7-7 to TRBJ2-2; TRBD1 matches at 8 bases. Germline V lookup: CDR1 SSHAT, CDR2 FNYEAQ (reference sequence). This CDR3 region has 16 residues. CDR3 loop: CASSRFGTGGTGELFF. The CDR3 DNA reads TGTGCTAGCAGCCGTTTTGGGACAGGCGGGACCGGGGAGCTGTTTTTT.

This chain uses TRBV28 with TRBJ1-2; D is unclear. The CDR3 sequence is 13 residues long. V dropped 6 bases and J dropped 3 bases, with 11 bases sitting between them. CDR1 is MDHEN, CDR2 SYDVKM, per germline. The CDR3 DNA follows: TGTGCCAGCAGCTCAGGAGGTGACTATGGCTACACCTTC. Protein sequence: CASSSGGDYGYTF.

The rearrangement joins TRBV9 to TRBJ1-4, with TRBD1 matching 9 bases. The V and J ends lost 0 bases and 7 bases, in that order; junction bases with no gene match: 7. Per the germline V gene, CDR1 is SGDLS and CDR2 is YYNGEE. The CDR3 sequence is 16 residues long. CDR3 loop: CASSVAPGQGGEKLFF. In DNA form, the CDR3 reads TGTGCCAGCAGCGTAGCTCCGGGACAGGGTGGTGAAAAACTGTTTTTT. Supplemented by reference TRBV9 and TRBJ1-4, the full variable domain reads DSGVTQTPKHLITATGQRVTLRCSPRSGDLSVYWYQQSLDQGLQFLIQYYNGEERAKGNILERFSAQQFPDLHSELNLSSLELGDSALYFCASSVAPGQGGEKLFFGSGTQLSVL.

This chain links TRBV19 with TRBJ1-5; D not resolved. V lost 3 bases to trimming and J lost 0 bases, with 12 bases between them. CDR3 length: 16 amino acids. The germline gives CDR1 LNHDA, CDR2 SQIVND (reference sequence). CDR3 bases: TGTGCCAGTAGTATGTTAACGACTCTTAGCAATCAGCCCCAGCATTTT. Protein: CASSMLTTLSNQPQHF.

This clone was observed once. The V and J genes are TRBV7-9 and TRBJ1-1, with a tentative D call TRBD1 (6 bases). V lost 5 bases, J lost 3 bases, and 10 bases lay in between. The CDR3 is 13 amino acids. Germline-derived CDR1 and CDR2 are SEHNR and FQNEAQ (reference sequence). CDR3 protein: CASSQGRDTEAFF. The DNA of the CDR3 is TGTGCCAGCAGCCAGGGGAGGGACACTGAAGCTTTCTTT. The whole variable domain, filled in from reference TRBV7-9 and TRBJ1-1, reads DTGVSQNPRHKITKRGQNVTFRCDPISEHNRLYWYRQTLGQGPEFLTYFQNEAQLEKSRLLSDRFSAERPKGSFSTLEIQRTEQGDSAMYLCASSQGRDTEAFFGQGTRLTVV.

The V gene is TRBV18, the J gene TRBJ2-7; a weak D match, TRBD1 (6 bases). Germline assignment: CDR1 KGHSH and CDR2 LQKENI. This CDR3 has 14 residues. With 3 bases removed from V and 3 bases from J, the gap between germline ends came to 12 bases. The CDR3 spells CASSPGLQGYEQYF. For the CDR3, the DNA is TGTGCCAGCTCACCCGGTCTACAGGGCTACGAGCAGTACTTC.

The J gene is TRBJ1-1, the V gene TRBV18; 7 bases fit TRBD1. The germline V gene encodes CDR1 KGHSH and CDR2 LQKENI. The CDR3 runs 17 residues. Trimming cost V 4 bases and J 1 base; bases outside gene matches: 12. In nucleotides, the CDR3 is TGTGCCAGCTCACTATTACCGACGGGACAGCCGAACACTGAAGCTTTCTTT. The encoded protein is CASSLLPTGQPNTEAFF.

A few counts support this clone. The chain links TRBV5-8 to TRBJ1-1; tentatively, D is TRBD1 (5 bases). The CDR3 sequence is 13 residues long. The germline V gene encodes CDR1 SGHTS and CDR2 YDEGEE. With 0 bases removed from V and 2 bases from J, the gap between germline ends came to 5 bases. The chain's CDR3 is CASSLGTNTEAFF. The CDR3 coding sequence is TGTGCCAGCAGCTTGGGGACAAACACTGAAGCTTTCTTT.

This clone has a single count. This chain joins TRBV7-9 and TRBJ2-1, with 7 bases identical to TRBD1. Trimming removed 5 bases from V and 6 bases from J; junction bases left unmatched: 16. The CDR3 runs to 17 residues. Per the germline V gene, CDR1 is SEHNR and CDR2 is FQNEAQ (reference sequence). The CDR3: CASSLWPGTDRVNEQFF. In nucleotides, the CDR3 is TGTGCCAGCAGCCTATGGCCCGGGACAGATAGGGTCAATGAGCAGTTCTTC.

A remark on this clone: In the same sample, other DNA sequences code for this CDR3. This rearrangement joins TRBV6-5 to TRBJ1-5; D gene uncertain. The CDR3 is 14 residues long. From germline, CDR1 is MNHEY and CDR2 SVGAGI. Trimming took off 2 bases at V and 1 base at J, with 6 bases between the two ends. The CDR3 nucleotides are TGTGCCAGCAGTTACGGCGGGAGCAATCAGCCCCAGCATTTT. Protein sequence: CASSYGGSNQPQHF.

The chain joins TRBV28 to TRBJ1-6, with no clear D. CDR1 and CDR2 from the germline V gene are MDHEN and SYDVKM. V lost 6 bases to trimming and J lost 9 bases, with 15 bases between them. CDR3 size: 14 residues. The CDR3 nucleotides are TGTGCCAGCAGGAGCGGCCAGTTCAGTTCACCCCTCCACTTT. It translates to CASRSGQFSSPLHF.

The chain employs TRBV9 and TRBJ1-1; D ambiguous. The CDR3 is 15 amino acids. Per the germline V gene, CDR1 is SGDLS and CDR2 is YYNGEE. Trimming removed 3 bases at V and 0 bases at J, with 12 bases between. CDR3: CASSALDGVNTEAFF. The CDR3 coding sequence is TGTGCCAGCAGCGCACTCGACGGAGTGAACACTGAAGCTTTCTTT.

The genes are TRBV29-1 and TRBJ1-2, with 11 positions matching TRBD1. The germline V gene has CDR1 SQVTM and CDR2 ANQGSEA. V dropped 3 bases and J dropped 4; count of bases not matched to a gene: 13. This CDR3 has 17 residues. The CDR3 loop reads CSVDGAPDRGLVYGYTF. DNA for the CDR3: TGCAGCGTTGATGGGGCGCCGGACAGGGGGCTTGTCTATGGCTACACCTTC.

This clone was counted a few times. V usage is TRBV28 and J usage is TRBJ1-1; D unclear. Germline-derived CDR1 and CDR2 are MDHEN and SYDVKM. The CDR3 is made up of 11 amino acids. Trimming cost V 1 base and J 7 bases, with 4 bases left between them. CDR3 in DNA: TGTGCCAGCAGTTTATATAGTGAAGCTTTCTTT. Translated: CASSLYSEAFF. The complete variable domain, with remaining parts taken from reference TRBV28 and TRBJ1-1, reads DVKVTQSSRYLVKRTGEKVFLECVQDMDHENMFWYRQDPGLGLRLIYFSYDVKMKEKGDIPEGYSVSREKKERFSLILESASTNQTSMYLCASSLYSEAFFGQGTRLTVV.